This T cell receptor beta chain was profiled in a study of shared clonotypes between healthy human individuals. Study observations and caveats: The researchers took only blood, and tissue repertoires probably look different.

Repertoires were generated with immunoSEQ multiplex PCR, while TCRdb's copy carries only in-frame clones and drops some. This table has approximately 2.4 million clones, nearly 97% appearing once. Concerning this clone: No antigen is known for it. Other DNA sequences in the same sample also yield this CDR3.

The germline V gene has CDR1 SGHNT and CDR2 YYREEE (reference sequence). J gave up 0 bases and V 5 bases, and 3 bases lay outside the gene matches. This CDR3 region has 15 residues. The V gene is TRBV5-4, the J gene TRBJ2-5; 11 positions match TRBD2. Sequenced: naive CD4+ T cells sorted from blood. Noted subset: CD45RA+ positively selected. This receptor was taken from a man younger than 35 in good health. The CDR3 DNA follows: TGTGCCAGCAGTCTAGCGGGAGGTAACCAAGAGACCCAGTACTTC. It specifies CASSLAGGNQETQYF.